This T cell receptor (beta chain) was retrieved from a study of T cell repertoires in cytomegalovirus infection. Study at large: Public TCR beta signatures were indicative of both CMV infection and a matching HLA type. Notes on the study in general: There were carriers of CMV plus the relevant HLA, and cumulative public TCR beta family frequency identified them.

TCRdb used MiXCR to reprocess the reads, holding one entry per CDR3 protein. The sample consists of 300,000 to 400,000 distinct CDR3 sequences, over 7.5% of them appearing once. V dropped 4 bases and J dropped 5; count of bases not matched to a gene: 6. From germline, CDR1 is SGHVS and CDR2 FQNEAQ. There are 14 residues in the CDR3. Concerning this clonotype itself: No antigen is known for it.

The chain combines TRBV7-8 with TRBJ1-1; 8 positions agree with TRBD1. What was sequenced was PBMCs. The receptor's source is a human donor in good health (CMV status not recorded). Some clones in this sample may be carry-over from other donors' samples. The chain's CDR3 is CASSSRTGRTEAFF. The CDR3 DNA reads TGTGCCAGCAGCTCCCGGACAGGGAGGACTGAAGCTTTCTTT.